This entry is about one TCR beta chain. Libraries were prepared by immunoSEQ multiplex PCR; TCRdb keeps only in-frame clonotypes and omits some of them. The repertoire has around 200,000 clones, roughly 83% of them found once; the top ten carry around 6%. The V end lost 3 bases, the J end lost 5 bases, and 10 bases lay between the germline ends. The CDR3 contains 13 residues. Germline assignment: CDR1 MNHNS and CDR2 SASEGT. The sample comes from a study of blood T cell repertoires in COVID-19. Study overall: Nucleic acid was either cDNA or gDNA, and it came from T cells, B-cell-depleted T cells, or PBMCs.

This chain connects TRBV6-1 to TRBJ1-2; perhaps TRBD1 as D (5 bases). Specimen: PBMCs or T cells enriched from blood (not recorded which). This receptor was taken from a man aged 35-49 years with acute COVID-19. The CDR3 DNA reads as TGTGCCAGCAGTGAGCGGCAGGGTTATGGCTACACCTTC. It yields the protein CASSERQGYGYTF.